These T cell receptor beta chains were read from a single sample in a study of T cell changes during pregnancy in multiple sclerosis. The assay was immunoSEQ multiplex PCR, and TCRdb's table has in-frame clones only and misses some. The sample holds about 55,000 clones, 70% to 90% seen once. This sample comprised CD4+ T cells from peripheral blood mononuclear cells, obtained in the first trimester of pregnancy. These receptors all stem from a female donor with multiple sclerosis, enrolled in a pregnancy study. Both conserved end residues are part of each CDR3. D genes are given only for firm matches. The size of a clone is reported for some rows only, either as once, few or many, or as a class for expanded clones.

J gene,D gene,V gene,clone size,CDR3 DNA,CDR3 protein
TRBJ2-7,NA,TRBV18,NA,TGTGCCAGCTCCCCGGAGGGAAAGGGGGCGCGAGACAACGAGCAGTACTTC,CASSPEGKGARDNEQYF
TRBJ2-1,TRBD1,TRBV27,NA,TGTGCCAGCAGCAGAAATACAGGGGGCTCCAGTCCGTACAATGAGCAGTTCTTC,CASSRNTGGSSPYNEQFF
TRBJ2-3,NA,TRBV12-5,NA,TGTGCTAGTGGCCGATCAAAGACTAGGAAGAGCACAGATACGCAGTATTTT,CASGRSKTRKSTDTQYF
TRBJ2-5,NA,TRBV6-1,NA,TGTGCCAGCAGTGTCCAGGGTGGGGTCGGAGAGACCCAGTACTTC,CASSVQGGVGETQYF
TRBJ2-5,TRBD1,TRBV10-2,NA,TGCGCCAGCGGTGGACAGGGGGTTAAAGAGACCCAGTACTTC,CASGGQGVKETQYF
TRBJ2-1,TRBD1,TRBV11-3,once,TGTGCCAGCAGCGCGACAGGGAGCTCCTACAATGAGCAGTTCTTC,CASSATGSSYNEQFF
TRBJ1-6,NA,TRBV9,NA,TGTGCCAGCAGCGTAGTAGCAGGGCTTCATTCACCCCTCCACTTT,CASSVVAGLHSPLHF
TRBJ1-2,TRBD1,TRBV5-1,NA,TGCGCCAGCAGCTCGACAGGGTCCGGCTACACCTTC,CASSSTGSGYTF
TRBJ2-7,NA,TRBV7-2,NA,TGTGCCAGCAGCTTAGGCAGCTACGAGCAGTACTTC,CASSLGSYEQYF
TRBJ2-3,TRBD1,TRBV5-1,NA,TGCGCCAGCAGCTTGGAGTGGACAGGTCCCCACACAGATACGCAGTATTTT,CASSLEWTGPHTDTQYF
TRBJ2-1,TRBD2,TRBV7-6,NA,TGTGCCAGCAGCTTAGTGACAGCGGGAGACTCCTACAATGAGCAGTTCTTC,CASSLVTAGDSYNEQFF
TRBJ2-5,TRBD1,TRBV6-6,NA,TGTGCCAGCAGTTACACCGGGACAGGGGCCCAAGAGACCCAGTACTTC,CASSYTGTGAQETQYF
TRBJ2-7,NA,TRBV18,NA,TGTGCCAGCTCACCGGCCTGGCAGGGCACCTACGAGCAGTACTTC,CASSPAWQGTYEQYF
TRBJ1-1,NA,TRBV7-2,once,TGTGCCAGCAGCGAGAAAGGGGGTGGAGGCACTGAAGCTTTCTTT,CASSEKGGGGTEAFF
TRBJ2-1,TRBD1,TRBV5-1,few,TGCGCCAGCAGCGTAACAGGGGGCTATGAGCAGTTCTTC,CASSVTGGYEQFF
TRBJ2-1,TRBD1,TRBV5-1,once,TGCGCCAGCAGCCTGGAGGACAGGGGTTACAATGAGCAGTTCTTC,CASSLEDRGYNEQFF
TRBJ2-4,TRBD2,TRBV7-2,NA,TGTGCCAGCTCGCCGACTAGCACGCAAAACATTCAGTACTTC,CASSPTSTQNIQYF
TRBJ2-1,NA,TRBV14,few,TGTGCCAGCAGCCAAGACAACGGGGTAAACTACAATGAGCAGTTCTTC,CASSQDNGVNYNEQFF
TRBJ2-7,TRBD2,TRBV28,NA,TGTGCCAGCAGTTTACTAGCGGGAGTCTACGACCGCTACGAGCAGTACTTC,CASSLLAGVYDRYEQYF
TRBJ2-7,TRBD1,TRBV11-3,NA,TGTGCCAGCAGCTCCGCGCGAGACCGGGACAGAGTCTACGAGCAGTACTTC,CASSSARDRDRVYEQYF
TRBJ2-3,TRBD2,TRBV11-1,NA,TGTGCCAGCAGCTCCTCTAGCGGGGGCCCCTTAAGTCGCACAGATACGCAGTATTTT,CASSSSSGGPLSRTDTQYF
TRBJ2-2,TRBD1,TRBV7-8,NA,TGTGCCAGCAGCTCAGGACAGGGGGGCGGAAGCACCGGGGAGCTGTTTTTT,CASSSGQGGGSTGELFF
TRBJ1-6,TRBD1,TRBV18,NA,TGTGCCAGCTCACCAACAGGGGATTTTAATTCACCCCTCCACTTT,CASSPTGDFNSPLHF
TRBJ2-1,TRBD2,TRBV6-4,NA,TGTGCCAGCAGTCTAGCGGGAGCGACTAATGAGCAGTTCTTC,CASSLAGATNEQFF
TRBJ2-2,NA,TRBV5-8,NA,TGTGCCAGCAGCTTGATAGCAGGGCCCACCGGGGAGCTGTTTTTT,CASSLIAGPTGELFF
TRBJ2-3,TRBD2,TRBV28,NA,TGTGCCAGCAGTTTAGCGGGAGCAGATACGCAGTATTTT,CASSLAGADTQYF
TRBJ2-1,NA,TRBV14,once,TGTGCCAGCAGCCAAGAACGACGGGGATCTAGTACAAATGAGCAGTTCTTC,CASSQERRGSSTNEQFF